The subject of this entry is one TCR beta chain. Sequenced by immunoSEQ multiplex PCR; TCRdb stores in-frame clones only, minus some. The data hold 700,000 or so clones, with 80% to 90% observed a single time. This record belongs to a study of shared T cell receptors in the human thymus. V lost 5 bases to trimming and J lost 5 bases; unmatched junction nucleotides: 6. The length of the CDR3 is 15 residues. Germline-derived CDR1 and CDR2 are MNHEY and SMNVEV (reference sequence). The same data also went into a second study, on human thymus T cells. This second study notes: Infants, healthy and Finnish, who were having corrective surgery for congenital heart defects served as donors. The thymus tissue came from resections taken during corrective heart surgery.

This chain uses TRBV27 with TRBJ1-2, with TRBD1 matching over 12 bases. Specimen: thymocytes. The receptor comes from a girl under three years old with a congenital heart defect. The CDR3 nucleotides are TGTGCCAGCAGTCGGGGGACAGGGGGCTTTTATGGCTACACCTTC. This translates into CASSRGTGGFYGYTF.